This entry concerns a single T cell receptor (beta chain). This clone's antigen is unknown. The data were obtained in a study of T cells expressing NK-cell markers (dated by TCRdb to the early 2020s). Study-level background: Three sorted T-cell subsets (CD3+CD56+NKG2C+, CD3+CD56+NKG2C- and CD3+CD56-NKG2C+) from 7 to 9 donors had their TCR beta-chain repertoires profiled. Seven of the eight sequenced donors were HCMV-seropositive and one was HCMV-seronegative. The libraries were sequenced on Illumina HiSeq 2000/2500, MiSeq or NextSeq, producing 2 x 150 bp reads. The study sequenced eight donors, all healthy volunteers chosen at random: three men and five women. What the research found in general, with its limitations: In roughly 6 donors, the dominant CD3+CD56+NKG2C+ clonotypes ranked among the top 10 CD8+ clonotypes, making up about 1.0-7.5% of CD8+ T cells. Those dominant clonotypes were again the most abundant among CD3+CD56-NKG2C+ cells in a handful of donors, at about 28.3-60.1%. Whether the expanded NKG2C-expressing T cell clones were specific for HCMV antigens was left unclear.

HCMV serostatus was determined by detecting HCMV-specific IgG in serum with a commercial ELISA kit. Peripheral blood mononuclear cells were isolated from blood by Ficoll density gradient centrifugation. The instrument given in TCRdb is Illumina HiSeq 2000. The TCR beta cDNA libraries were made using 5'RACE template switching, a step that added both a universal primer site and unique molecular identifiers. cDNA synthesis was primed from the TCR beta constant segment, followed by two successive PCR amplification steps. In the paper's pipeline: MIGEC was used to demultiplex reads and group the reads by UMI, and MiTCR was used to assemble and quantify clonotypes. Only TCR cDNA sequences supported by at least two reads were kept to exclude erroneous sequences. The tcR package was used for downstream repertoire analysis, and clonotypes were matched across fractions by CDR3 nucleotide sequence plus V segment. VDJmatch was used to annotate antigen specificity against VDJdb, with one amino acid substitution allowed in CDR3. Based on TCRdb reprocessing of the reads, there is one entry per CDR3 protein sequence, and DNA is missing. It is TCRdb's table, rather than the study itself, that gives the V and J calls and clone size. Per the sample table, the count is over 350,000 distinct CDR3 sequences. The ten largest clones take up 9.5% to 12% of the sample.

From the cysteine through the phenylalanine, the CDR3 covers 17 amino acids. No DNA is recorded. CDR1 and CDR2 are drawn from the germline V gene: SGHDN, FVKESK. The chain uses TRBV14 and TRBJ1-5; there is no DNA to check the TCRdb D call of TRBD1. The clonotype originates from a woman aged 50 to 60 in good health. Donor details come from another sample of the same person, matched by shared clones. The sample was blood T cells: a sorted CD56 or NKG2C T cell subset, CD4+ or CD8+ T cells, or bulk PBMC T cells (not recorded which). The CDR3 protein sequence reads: CASSQDVSNRNNQPQHF.